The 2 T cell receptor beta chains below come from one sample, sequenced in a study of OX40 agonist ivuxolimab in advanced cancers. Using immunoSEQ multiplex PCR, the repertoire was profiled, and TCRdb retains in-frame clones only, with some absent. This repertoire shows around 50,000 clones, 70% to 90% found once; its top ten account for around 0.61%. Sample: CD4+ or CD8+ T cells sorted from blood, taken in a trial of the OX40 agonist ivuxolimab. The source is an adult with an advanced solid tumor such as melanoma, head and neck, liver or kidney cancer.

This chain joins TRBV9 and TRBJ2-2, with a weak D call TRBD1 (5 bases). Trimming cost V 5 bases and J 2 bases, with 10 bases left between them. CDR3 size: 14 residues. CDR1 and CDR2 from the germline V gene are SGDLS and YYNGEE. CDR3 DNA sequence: TGTGCCAGCAGTGAACAGGTTAACACCGGGGAGCTGTTTTTT. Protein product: CASSEQVNTGELFF.

CDR3 DNA sequence: TGTGCCAGCAGCGTAGAAGGACTAGCGGGAGTTGAGCAGTTCTTC. It translates to CASSVEGLAGVEQFF. This chain joins TRBV9 and TRBJ2-1; 13 bases fit TRBD2. The CDR3 totals 15 residues. CDR1 and CDR2 (germline): SGDLS, YYNGEE. The V and J ends lost 0 bases and 9 bases, in that order; junction bases with no gene match: 3.